This T cell receptor (beta chain) is from a study of regulatory T cells in long-lasting Graves disease (dated by TCRdb to the early 2020s). For the study in its entirety: In the newly diagnosed Graves' disease group, patients had been taking antithyroid drugs for less than 3 months. This study used TCR sequencing and RNA sequencing of peripheral blood to compare persistent Graves' disease patients against newly diagnosed Graves' disease patients. The study took place in China and was registered as a clinical trial. A total of roughly 35 samples underwent TCR sequencing: roughly 13 from persistent and approximately 20 from newly diagnosed Graves' disease patients.

This clonotype appeared a few times. The antigen it binds to is not known. No base-level quality is on record; no much larger clone is a single base apart. The sample's time point label, decoded: newly diagnosed GD, antithyroid drugs for less than 3 months. For both TCR sequencing and RNA sequencing, RNA was extracted from PBMCs in TRIzol. Graves' disease was diagnosed according to American Thyroid Association guidelines. The patients came from an endocrinology department in Xi'an, China. From each patient, approximately 9.9 milliliters of peripheral blood was collected into an EDTA anticoagulant tube. Ficoll Paque Plus density gradient separation was used to isolate PBMCs, and no additional T cell sorting was done. An Agilent 2100 Bioanalyzer and agarose gel were used to assess RNA quality, and a NanoDrop 2000 was used to measure RNA concentration. Study-level results and caveats: Persistent disease showed preferential use of TRBV28, TRBJ1-2 and TRBJ2-5, whereas newly diagnosed disease favored TRBV20-1 and TRBJ2-1. Peripheral blood alone was examined, since thyroid tissue, which constituted the primary lesion, could not be accessed. Sequencing and analysis were limited to the TCR beta chain. Patients with persistent disease shared more public clonotypes (around 2,500) than newly diagnosed patients did (966). Persistent Graves' disease patients showed lower TCR Shannon entropy and fewer highly expanded clones than newly diagnosed patients, suggesting clonal expansion. The authors acknowledged the small sample size as a limitation that may reduce accuracy.

V loses 7 bases of germline sequence and J loses 3 bases, and the interval between the two ends is 13 bases. The CDR3 measures 13 amino acids from cysteine to phenylalanine. The retained sequence is limited to the CDR3, 39 bases, with the frame set at the first base. The germline V gene (reference sequence) specifies GTSNPN as CDR1 and SVGIG as CDR2. Library creation used multiplex PCR. Sequencing took place on an Illumina HiSeq 4000. iRepertoire HTBI primers and Arm-PCR amplification of CDR3 regions were used to construct TCR beta libraries. Gel purification was performed on PCR products prior to sequencing. On the study's bioinformatics: Across samples, 60 to 80 TRBV and 14 TRBJ segments were identified and used for gene usage analysis of CDR3 amino acid clonotypes. COPE and FqMerger were used to merge filtered high-quality paired reads into contigs. BLAST was used to align contigs to the IMGT TRBV, TRBD and TRBJ reference genes, and CDR3 was defined following IMGT. Clonotypes above 0.1% frequency were classified as highly expanded clones. Shannon entropy served as the measure of repertoire diversity, while the Gini coefficient captured V-J evenness. A clonotype found in more than one individual was treated as public. TCRdb passed the public sequencing reads through fastp at Q25 and MiXCR, retaining productive beta sequences. Rows are unified per CDR3 protein, each entry keeping the most common DNA and genes. Clone size and V and J calls follow TCRdb, not the original study. The sample contains about 620,000 distinct CDR3 sequences, 15% to 20% of them found a single time. Approximately 18% of the sample belongs to the ten largest clones.

This sample also belongs to another study, concerning T cells in Graves' hyperthyroidism and ophthalmopathy. The second source states: Graves' hyperthyroidism was defined as stable when no progression to ophthalmopathy occurred over 18 months of follow-up. Hyperthyroidism patients were newly diagnosed, with disease duration under 2 months, and aged 18 to 65 years. Any patient with an uncontrolled infection, another autoimmune disease, pregnancy or lactation was excluded. Diagnoses were established on the basis of clinical symptoms, serum thyroxine and TRAb, thyroid ultrasound, and orbital computed tomography. The first round of RT-PCR for the TCR CDR3 was performed with the HTBI primer set and the Qiagen OneStep RT-PCR kit. Most expanded thyroid clonotypes (frequency above 0.001) were also detected in blood, a finding suggesting that blood repertoires may reflect thyroid immune responses. A 13 V-J signature model separated ophthalmopathy from stable hyperthyroidism, with roughly 88% sensitivity and 81.08% specificity in cross-validation and 80%/75% in testing. In validation, the model predicted progression to ophthalmopathy with approximately 69% sensitivity and approximately 74% specificity, a median of approximately 6.5 months before onset. TCR V-J signatures able to tell the groups apart were searched for in a discovery cohort of around 95 patients, of whom about 40 had Graves' ophthalmopathy and 55 to 65 had stable Graves' hyperthyroidism. Whether ophthalmopathy could be predicted prospectively was tested in an independent validation cohort made up of about 20 hyperthyroidism patients plus 17 patients who later progressed to ophthalmopathy. For training and testing, the 100 or so patients in the discovery cohort were randomly divided in a 7:3 ratio. Thyroid tissue and blood T-cell repertoires from roughly 6 Graves' hyperthyroidism patients were also compared in the study. Following sampling, methimazole starting at 30 mg daily was given to hyperthyroidism patients, and high-dose intravenous methylprednisolone was given to ophthalmopathy patients. The libraries were constructed in a second round of multiplex PCR and then size-selected and purified. Paired-end sequencing of the libraries was performed with 100 bp reads on an Illumina HiSeq2000. SOAPnuke was used to process the raw data, with reads discarded if the reads contained adapters or uncalled bases, had a mean Phred below 15, or lacked an exact constant-primer or identifier match. COPE v1.2.5 was used to merge the high-quality paired reads, and each unique nucleotide sequence was defined as a clonotype. MiTCR v1.1 was used to align the clonotypes against IMGT TRBV, TRBD and TRBJ reference segments. The analysis included only V-J combinations with a frequency above 0.0001, which together covered around 99% of the repertoires. The TCS score was defined as the ratio of F50 (clonal expansion) to E x V (chaos), calculated using BLOSUM62-based TCRdist between CDR3 peptides within each V-J. Welch's t-statistics and random forest reduced around 550 V-J features to roughly 13, which were used in a naive Bayes classifier (R e1071). Sample size was not statistically predetermined, and investigators were not blinded to group allocation. TCR Vbeta CDR3 sequencing of 120 to 150 peripheral blood samples (43 ophthalmopathy, 75 hyperthyroidism and some 17 progressor patients) is reported in the paper.

The sequence was collected from a woman in her twenties or thirties with Graves disease. Donor details come from another sample of the same person, matched by shared clones. The sequence links TRBV30 to TRBJ2-1; a confident D gene designation cannot be given. Specimen: peripheral blood mononuclear cells (PBMCs), collected at new diagnosis, from a patient treated with antithyroid drugs. The nucleotide sequence reads as follows: TGTGCCTTTGCCCGGGCCTACTACAATGAGCAGTTCTTC. This translates into CAFARAYYNEQFF.